Shown below are 9 T cell receptor beta chains from a single sample sequenced in a study of cytomegalovirus exposure and HLA in healthy donors. 60 Vbeta and 13 Jbeta primers were used in PCR. Libraries were prepared by immunoSEQ multiplex PCR; TCRdb keeps only in-frame clonotypes and omits some of them. This sample carries over 150,000 clones, over 80% of them seen once, and the ten largest clones take 1.2%. Material for sequencing was PBMCs. These receptors were taken from a boy between 2 and 10 years old in good health and CMV-seronegative.

The chain links TRBV5-1 to TRBJ2-7; no definite D call. The CDR3 is made up of 14 amino acids. Trimming pared 1 base from V and 3 bases from J, leaving 11 bases between. Germline CDR1 reads SGHRS; CDR2 reads YFSETQ. The CDR3 protein is CASSLYSGFYEQYF. The CDR3 DNA follows: TGCGCCAGCAGCTTGTACAGTGGGTTCTACGAGCAGTACTTC.

The CDR3: CSTSWTGFGGDTEAFF. The CDR3 DNA sequence: TGCAGCACCTCCTGGACAGGGTTTGGTGGGGACACTGAAGCTTTCTTT. This chain uses TRBV29-1 with TRBJ1-1; 8 bases are a match to TRBD1. V was clipped by 8 bases and J by 3 bases; unmatched bases: 17. This CDR3 is 16 amino acids long. The germline gives CDR1 SQVTM, CDR2 ANQGSEA.

This clone appeared a few times. The gene calls are TRBV19 and TRBJ2-3; no firm D call. This CDR3 is 14 amino acids long. V lost 5 bases and J 11 bases, leaving 20 bases between the germline ends. CDR1 LNHDA and CDR2 SQIVND come from the germline V gene (reference sequence). This CDR3 is CASSAESSARQQYF. The CDR3 coding sequence is TGTGCCAGTAGTGCCGAATCATCGGCCCGACAGCAGTATTTT.

This chain links TRBV15 with TRBJ1-1; TRBD1 agrees at 7 bases. Germline loops: CDR1 LNHNV, CDR2 YYDKDF (reference sequence). V lost 5 bases and J lost 4; bases outside the gene matches: 4. This CDR3 contains 13 residues. The CDR3 sequence is CATSEDRVTEAFF. CDR3 nucleotides: TGTGCCACCAGCGAAGACAGGGTCACTGAAGCTTTCTTT.

The V and J genes are TRBV7-2 and TRBJ2-1, with 16 bases fitting TRBD2. The CDR3 has 15 amino acids. V lost 2 bases to trimming and J lost 10 bases; unmatched junction nucleotides: 2. The germline V gene encodes CDR1 SGHTA and CDR2 FQGNSA. The CDR3 coding sequence is TGTGCCAGCAGCTTAAAGGGACTAGCGGGAGGGGAGCAGTTCTTC. Translated: CASSLKGLAGGEQFF.

The V and J genes are TRBV5-1 and TRBJ2-6, with a weak D call TRBD2 (5 bases). Germline CDR1 is SGHRS and CDR2 is YFSETQ. Trimming pared 3 bases from V and 4 bases from J, leaving 11 bases between. There are 15 residues in the CDR3. DNA for the CDR3: TGCGCCAGCAGCTACAAAGCGGAAGGGGCCAACGTCCTGACTTTC. Amino acids: CASSYKAEGANVLTF.

This clone was observed once. The chain joins TRBV19 to TRBJ1-2; 9 bases match TRBD1. J lost 8 bases, V lost 5 bases, and 12 bases had no gene match. The CDR3 has 15 residues. Per germline, CDR1 LNHDA and CDR2 SQIVND (reference sequence). This CDR3 is CASSSKSTGGQGYTF. The CDR3 DNA sequence: TGTGCCAGTAGTTCAAAATCTACAGGGGGCCAGGGCTACACCTTC. The whole variable domain, filled in from reference TRBV19 and TRBJ1-2, reads DGGITQSPKYLFRKEGQNVTLSCEQNLNHDAMYWYRQDPGQGLRLIYYSQIVNDFQKGDIAEGYSVSREKKESFPLTVTSAQKNPTAFYLCASSSKSTGGQGYTFGSGTRLTVV.

This clone was picked up one time. The V gene is TRBV10-3, the J gene TRBJ1-2; D may be TRBD1 (5 bases). The CDR3 loop spans 17 amino acids. CDR1 and CDR2 (germline): ENHRY, SYGVKD. With 4 bases removed from V and 3 bases from J, the gap between germline ends came to 21 bases. The CDR3 region is CAISADPQGLQDYGYTF. CDR3 in DNA: TGTGCCATCAGTGCCGACCCCCAGGGTTTACAAGACTATGGCTACACCTTC.

This clone was detected only a few times. V and J are TRBV4-3 and TRBJ2-5, with a tentative D call TRBD1 (6 bases). Germline V CDR1 and CDR2: LGHNA, YSLEER. This CDR3 is 16 amino acids long. The ends were cut back, 1 base at V and 5 bases at J, with 17 bases in the middle. CDR3: CASSQGGSGRGETQYF. The CDR3 DNA follows: TGCGCCAGCAGCCAAGGTGGAAGCGGCAGGGGCGAGACCCAGTACTTC.